Included here is one TCR beta chain sequence, with context. The target antigen is unknown. This entry comes from a study of cytomegalovirus exposure and HLA in healthy donors. Generated by immunoSEQ multiplex PCR, the TCRdb table keeps only in-frame clones and is missing some. The data show some 340,000 clones, about nine tenths seen once. The CDR3 spans 15 residues. Germline assignment: CDR1 LNHDA and CDR2 SQIVND (reference sequence). The V end was cut by 1 base, the J end by 0 bases, with 9 bases between. Study-wide results and limits: The finding came from a later analysis; first-cohort TCR clusters tended to co-occur in the approximately 120 validation repertoires.

This sequence was found in a woman aged 30 to 39 in good health and CMV-seropositive. The J gene is TRBJ1-1, the V gene TRBV19; D gene unclear. Sequencing was performed on PBMCs. Here the CDR3 reads CASSIATGMNTEAFF. The CDR3 DNA sequence: TGTGCCAGTAGTATAGCGACCGGCATGAACACTGAAGCTTTCTTT.